The rows below give T cell receptor beta chains drawn from one sample of a study of cytomegalovirus exposure and HLA in healthy donors. Measured with immunoSEQ multiplex PCR; TCRdb has only the in-frame clones, and not every one. The sample includes roughly 130,000 clones, over 75% of them seen just once. Sequences were obtained from PBMCs. The receptors come from a man in his forties in good health and CMV-seronegative. CDR3s include the opening cysteine and the closing phenylalanine or tryptophan. The D gene is left open where the match is weak. Only some rows state a clone size, as once, few, many or a class for expanded clones.

j_call: TRBJ2-2; clone_size: NA; d_call: TRBD1; v_call: TRBV6-1; cdr3_nt: TGTGCCAGCAGTGCCCCAAGGTCAGGGGGCCGGACCGGGGAGCTGTTTTTT; cdr3_aa: CASSAPRSGGRTGELFF
j_call: TRBJ2-3; clone_size: NA; d_call: TRBD2; v_call: TRBV7-7; cdr3_nt: TGTGCCAGCAGCCCCGTGGGGGGGGGTAAGGATACGCAGTATTTT; cdr3_aa: CASSPVGGGKDTQYF
j_call: TRBJ2-3; clone_size: NA; d_call: NA; v_call: TRBV6-1; cdr3_nt: TGTGCCAGCAGTGACTCCGGTACGCAGTATTTT; cdr3_aa: CASSDSGTQYF
j_call: TRBJ2-7; clone_size: once; d_call: NA; v_call: TRBV18; cdr3_nt: TGTGCCAGCTCACCACCGTTTTCAGGAACCTCCTACGAGCAGTACTTC; cdr3_aa: CASSPPFSGTSYEQYF
j_call: TRBJ2-2; clone_size: NA; d_call: NA; v_call: TRBV2; cdr3_nt: TGTGCCAACCGAGGCAGTCCCACCGGGGAGCTGTTTTTT; cdr3_aa: CANRGSPTGELFF
j_call: TRBJ2-7; clone_size: NA; d_call: TRBD1; v_call: TRBV5-4; cdr3_nt: TGTGCCAGCAGCAGGGACAGGGTTTACCACGAGCAGTACTTC; cdr3_aa: CASSRDRVYHEQYF
j_call: TRBJ2-5; clone_size: NA; d_call: TRBD2; v_call: TRBV5-4; cdr3_nt: TGTGCCAGCAGCTTGGCCCACGGACTAGCGGAAGCAGAGACCCAGTACTTC; cdr3_aa: CASSLAHGLAEAETQYF
j_call: TRBJ2-7; clone_size: NA; d_call: TRBD2; v_call: TRBV30; cdr3_nt: TGTGCCTGGAGTAGAATAGGCGGGGGAAGGTACGAGCAGTACTTC; cdr3_aa: CAWSRIGGGRYEQYF
j_call: TRBJ2-5; clone_size: NA; d_call: TRBD2; v_call: TRBV28; cdr3_nt: TGTGCCAGCAGTAAACGACTAGCCGGGGAGACCCAGTACTTC; cdr3_aa: CASSKRLAGETQYF
j_call: TRBJ2-2; clone_size: NA; d_call: TRBD2; v_call: TRBV11-2; cdr3_nt: TGTGCCAGCAGCTTAGACGGGGGGGCGAACACCGGGGAGCTGTCTTTT; cdr3_aa: CASSLDGGANTGELSF
j_call: TRBJ2-7; clone_size: NA; d_call: TRBD2; v_call: TRBV5-6; cdr3_nt: TGTGCCAGCAGCTTGGCCGACCTAGCGGACTACGAGCAGTACTTC; cdr3_aa: CASSLADLADYEQYF
j_call: TRBJ1-2; clone_size: NA; d_call: NA; v_call: TRBV5-1; cdr3_nt: TGCGCCAGCAAAGGGGATAATCACTATGGCTACACCTTC; cdr3_aa: CASKGDNHYGYTF
j_call: TRBJ2-5; clone_size: NA; d_call: TRBD2; v_call: TRBV4-1; cdr3_nt: TGCGCCAGCAGCGGGCTAGCGGGGGGCGGAGAAGAGACCCAGTACTTC; cdr3_aa: CASSGLAGGGEETQYF
j_call: TRBJ1-3; clone_size: NA; d_call: TRBD1; v_call: TRBV4-1; cdr3_nt: TGCGCCAGCAGCCAAGAGGACAGGGCGGACACCATATATTTT; cdr3_aa: CASSQEDRADTIYF
j_call: TRBJ2-7; clone_size: NA; d_call: NA; v_call: TRBV4-3; cdr3_nt: TGCGCCAGCAGCCAAGAGTGGGGAAGGCGGGCCTACGAGCAGTACTTC; cdr3_aa: CASSQEWGRRAYEQYF
j_call: TRBJ2-4; clone_size: few; d_call: TRBD1; v_call: TRBV4-1; cdr3_nt: TGCGCCAGCAGCCCTAGGACAGGGTTAGCCAAAAACATTCAGTACTTC; cdr3_aa: CASSPRTGLAKNIQYF
j_call: TRBJ2-3; clone_size: NA; d_call: TRBD1; v_call: TRBV28; cdr3_nt: TGTGCCAGCAGTTCCAGGGGGCTTTGGGGCACAGATACGCAGTATTTT; cdr3_aa: CASSSRGLWGTDTQYF
j_call: TRBJ1-6; clone_size: NA; d_call: TRBD1; v_call: TRBV5-6; cdr3_nt: TGTGCCAGCAGCTTGCGCCGGGACAGCCGATATAATTCACCCCTCCACTTT; cdr3_aa: CASSLRRDSRYNSPLHF
j_call: TRBJ2-5; clone_size: NA; d_call: TRBD2; v_call: TRBV5-1; cdr3_nt: TGCGCCAGCAGCTTGGGACTAGCGGGAGGGCAAGAGACCCAGTACTTC; cdr3_aa: CASSLGLAGGQETQYF
j_call: TRBJ2-5; clone_size: NA; d_call: NA; v_call: TRBV2; cdr3_nt: TGTGCCAGCAGTGAAGGCCCGGGGGCCCAGTACTTC; cdr3_aa: CASSEGPGAQYF
j_call: TRBJ1-4; clone_size: NA; d_call: NA; v_call: TRBV10-1; cdr3_nt: TGCGCCAGCAGTGAGTCGACGGGGGCAACTAATGAAAAACTGTTTTTT; cdr3_aa: CASSESTGATNEKLFF
j_call: TRBJ1-5; clone_size: NA; d_call: TRBD1; v_call: TRBV6-5; cdr3_nt: TGTGCCAGCAGTTACGGGACAGGGGGAGGGCAGCCCCAGCATTTT; cdr3_aa: CASSYGTGGGQPQHF
j_call: TRBJ2-7; clone_size: once; d_call: TRBD1; v_call: TRBV27; cdr3_nt: TGTGCCAGCAGTACGACAGGGAGCTACGAGCAGTACTTC; cdr3_aa: CASSTTGSYEQYF
j_call: TRBJ2-2; clone_size: NA; d_call: NA; v_call: TRBV9; cdr3_nt: TGTGCCAGCAGCGTAGCGTCCGCAGGGATCCTCACCGGGGAGCTGTTTTTT; cdr3_aa: CASSVASAGILTGELFF
j_call: TRBJ1-1; clone_size: NA; d_call: NA; v_call: TRBV5-1; cdr3_nt: TGCGCCAGCAGCTTGGCCCCAGGGGCGAACACTGAAGCTTTCTTT; cdr3_aa: CASSLAPGANTEAFF
j_call: TRBJ2-7; clone_size: NA; d_call: NA; v_call: TRBV21-1; cdr3_nt: TGTGCCAGCCCCGGACAGGGGTCCTACGAGCAGTACTTC; cdr3_aa: CASPGQGSYEQYF
j_call: TRBJ1-1; clone_size: NA; d_call: NA; v_call: TRBV4-1; cdr3_nt: TGCGCCAGCAGCCGTCCGGGTGGGAACACTGAAGCTTTCTTT; cdr3_aa: CASSRPGGNTEAFF
j_call: TRBJ2-3; clone_size: NA; d_call: TRBD1; v_call: TRBV4-1; cdr3_nt: TGCGCCAGCAGCAATCAAGAGGGGGCGAGGGATACGCAGTATTTT; cdr3_aa: CASSNQEGARDTQYF
j_call: TRBJ2-7; clone_size: NA; d_call: TRBD1; v_call: TRBV29-1; cdr3_nt: TGCAGCGTTGAGGGGGTGGGACAGGGAGCCTACGAGCAGTACTTC; cdr3_aa: CSVEGVGQGAYEQYF
j_call: TRBJ2-1; clone_size: few; d_call: NA; v_call: TRBV18; cdr3_nt: TGTGCCAGCTCATCAGGATGGGACAATGAGCAGTTCTTC; cdr3_aa: CASSSGWDNEQFF
j_call: TRBJ2-7; clone_size: few; d_call: TRBD1; v_call: TRBV4-3; cdr3_nt: TGCGCCAGCAGCGAAGACAGGGGCTACGAGCAGTACTTC; cdr3_aa: CASSEDRGYEQYF
j_call: TRBJ2-5; clone_size: NA; d_call: NA; v_call: TRBV11-1; cdr3_nt: TGTGCCAGCAGCAGTGGACAAGGAGAGACCCAGTACTTC; cdr3_aa: CASSSGQGETQYF
j_call: TRBJ2-1; clone_size: NA; d_call: NA; v_call: TRBV14; cdr3_nt: TGTGCCAGCAGCCCCTTACACACGACAGGTTCAGACCCTCGGGGTGAGCAGTTCTTC; cdr3_aa: CASSPLHTTGSDPRGEQFF
j_call: TRBJ2-3; clone_size: NA; d_call: TRBD2; v_call: TRBV11-2; cdr3_nt: TGTGCCAGCAGCTCCGGGACTAGCGGGACAGATACGCAGTATTTT; cdr3_aa: CASSSGTSGTDTQYF
j_call: TRBJ2-3; clone_size: NA; d_call: NA; v_call: TRBV28; cdr3_nt: TGTGCCAGCACCTCTTGTAAGTATTTT; cdr3_aa: CASTSCKYF
j_call: TRBJ2-7; clone_size: NA; d_call: TRBD1; v_call: TRBV28; cdr3_nt: TGTGCCAGCAGACGGACAGGGGAGTACTACGAGCAGTACTTC; cdr3_aa: CASRRTGEYYEQYF
j_call: TRBJ2-3; clone_size: NA; d_call: TRBD2; v_call: TRBV18; cdr3_nt: TGTGCCAGCTCACCATTGGAAGCGGGGGGAACAGATACGCAGTATTTT; cdr3_aa: CASSPLEAGGTDTQYF
j_call: TRBJ2-1; clone_size: NA; d_call: NA; v_call: TRBV19; cdr3_nt: TGTGCCAGTAGTATAGATCCATCGGGCCGGGGTGAGCAGTTCTTC; cdr3_aa: CASSIDPSGRGEQFF
j_call: TRBJ1-2; clone_size: NA; d_call: NA; v_call: TRBV6-6; cdr3_nt: TGTGCCAGCAGTCTCGGACAACTCTATGGCTACACCTTC; cdr3_aa: CASSLGQLYGYTF
j_call: TRBJ2-1; clone_size: NA; d_call: NA; v_call: TRBV7-6; cdr3_nt: TGTGCCAGCAGCTTAGTCGCGCGGGGTCTCGAAAATGAGCAGTTCTTC; cdr3_aa: CASSLVARGLENEQFF
j_call: TRBJ2-3; clone_size: NA; d_call: TRBD1; v_call: TRBV19; cdr3_nt: TGTGCCAGTACTTACGACAGGGTCACAGATACGCAGTATTTT; cdr3_aa: CASTYDRVTDTQYF